This T cell receptor (beta chain) was found in a study of blood T cell repertoires in COVID-19. Only in-frame clones appear in the TCRdb table, and some are missing; sequencing was by immunoSEQ multiplex PCR. The sample carries around 160,000 clones, over 80% recorded once. With V trimmed by 6 bases and J by 6 bases, 8 bases remained unmatched. Germline CDR1 and CDR2: SQVTM and ANQGSEA. This CDR3 has 14 residues. Exposed participants encountered a COVID-19 case during the 2 weeks preceding study entry. V is TRBV29-1 and J is TRBJ2-2; 9 bases fit TRBD1. This receptor was obtained from a woman aged 45-60 years who had been exposed to COVID-19. The source material was PBMCs or T cells enriched from blood (not recorded which). CDR3 amino acids: CSVVGTGSSGELFF. CDR3 sequence (DNA): TGCAGCGTCGTAGGGACAGGGTCTTCCGGGGAGCTGTTTTTT.